This is a list of T cell receptor beta chains from one sample in a study of blood T cell repertoires in COVID-19. Some clones are missing from TCRdb's copy, which holds only in-frame ones; the method was immunoSEQ multiplex PCR. Here the sample spans under 130,000 clones, 81% being singletons. The sample comprised peripheral blood. These receptors originate from a man aged 80 or over with acute or convalescent COVID-19. Both conserved end residues are part of each CDR3. A D gene is named only where the DNA matches it firmly. The size field is filled for only some rows; it gives once, few, many or a size class.

J: TRBJ2-6
size: .
V: TRBV6-2/TRBV6-3
D: .
DNA: TGTGCCAGCAGCCTATATTCTGGGGCCAACGTCCTGACTTTC
CDR3: CASSLYSGANVLTF

J: TRBJ2-7
size: .
V: TRBV5-5
D: TRBD1
DNA: TGTGCCAGCAGCTTGGAGGGGACAGTGAACTACGAGCAGTACTTC
CDR3: CASSLEGTVNYEQYF

J: TRBJ1-6
size: few
V: TRBV7-9
D: .
DNA: TGTGCCAGCAGCTCTTACCGGGGAGTCTCACCCCTCCACTTT
CDR3: CASSSYRGVSPLHF

J: TRBJ2-5
size: .
V: TRBV5-1
D: TRBD1
DNA: TGCGCCAGCAGCTTCCGGGACAGGGGATGGGAGACCCAGTACTTC
CDR3: CASSFRDRGWETQYF

J: TRBJ2-1
size: .
V: TRBV2
D: .
DNA: TGTGCCAGCAGTACGTACGGGAATGAGCAGTTCTTC
CDR3: CASSTYGNEQFF

J: TRBJ2-3
size: .
V: TRBV19
D: .
DNA: TGTGCCAGTAGTATAGGCGGGACCACAGATACGCAGTATTTT
CDR3: CASSIGGTTDTQYF

J: TRBJ1-1
size: .
V: TRBV18
D: TRBD1
DNA: TGTGCCAGCTCACTCACGGACAGGGAGGCTGAAGCTTTCTTT
CDR3: CASSLTDREAEAFF

J: TRBJ2-5
size: .
V: TRBV28
D: .
DNA: TGTGCCAGCAGCCGAGTTACCGGACAGATAATTTTAACCCAGTACTTC
CDR3: CASSRVTGQIILTQYF

J: TRBJ2-7
size: .
V: TRBV28
D: .
DNA: TGTGCCTCCAGCAGACAGGCTAGACCCTACGAGCAGTACTTC
CDR3: CASSRQARPYEQYF

J: TRBJ1-1
size: .
V: TRBV10-3
D: TRBD1
DNA: TGTGCCATCAGACTGACAGGGGGCGAGGGTACTGAAGCTTTCTTT
CDR3: CAIRLTGGEGTEAFF

J: TRBJ2-1
size: few
V: TRBV28
D: TRBD2
DNA: TGTGCCAGCAGTGCGGGCGGACTAGCGGCCCACAATGAGCAGTTCTTC
CDR3: CASSAGGLAAHNEQFF

J: TRBJ2-7
size: .
V: TRBV28
D: TRBD1
DNA: TGTGCCAGCAGGGGACAGGGGGCAGTCTACGAGCAGTACTTC
CDR3: CASRGQGAVYEQYF